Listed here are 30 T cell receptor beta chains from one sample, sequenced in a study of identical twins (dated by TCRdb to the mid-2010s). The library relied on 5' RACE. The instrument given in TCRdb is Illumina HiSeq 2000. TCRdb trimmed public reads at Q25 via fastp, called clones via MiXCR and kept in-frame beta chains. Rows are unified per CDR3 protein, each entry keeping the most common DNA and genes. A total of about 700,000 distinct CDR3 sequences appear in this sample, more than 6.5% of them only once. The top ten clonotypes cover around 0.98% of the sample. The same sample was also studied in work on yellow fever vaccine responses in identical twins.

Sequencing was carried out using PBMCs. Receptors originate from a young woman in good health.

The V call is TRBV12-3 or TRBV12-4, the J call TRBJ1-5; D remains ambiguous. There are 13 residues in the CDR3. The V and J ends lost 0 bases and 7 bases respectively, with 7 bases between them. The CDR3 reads CASSLARGQPQHF. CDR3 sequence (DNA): TGTGCCAGCAGTTTAGCGCGGGGACAGCCCCAGCATTTT.

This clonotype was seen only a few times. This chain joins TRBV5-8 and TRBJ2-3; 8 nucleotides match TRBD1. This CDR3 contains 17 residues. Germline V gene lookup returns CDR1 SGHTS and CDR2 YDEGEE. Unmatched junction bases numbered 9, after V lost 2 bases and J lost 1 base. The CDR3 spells CASSFHTGGVGTDTQYF. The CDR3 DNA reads TGTGCCAGCAGCTTTCACACAGGGGGTGTGGGCACAGATACGCAGTATTTT.

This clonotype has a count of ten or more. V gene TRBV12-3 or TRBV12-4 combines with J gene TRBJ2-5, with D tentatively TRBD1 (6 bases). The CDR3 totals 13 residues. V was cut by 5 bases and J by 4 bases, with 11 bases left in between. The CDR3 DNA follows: TGTGCCAGCAGTCAAAGCAGGGGAGAGACCCAGTACTTC. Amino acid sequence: CASSQSRGETQYF.

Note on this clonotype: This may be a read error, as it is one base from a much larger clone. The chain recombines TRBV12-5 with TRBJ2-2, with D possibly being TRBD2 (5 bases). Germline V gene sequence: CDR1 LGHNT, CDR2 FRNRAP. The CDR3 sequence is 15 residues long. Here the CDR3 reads CANGPRGANTGELFF. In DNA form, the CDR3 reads TGTGCTAATGGTCCCCGGGGTGCGAACACCGGGGAGCTGTTTTTT. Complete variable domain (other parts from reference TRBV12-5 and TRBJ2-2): DARVTQTPRHKVTEMGQEVTMRCQPILGHNTVFWYRQTMMQGLELLAYFRNRAPLDDSGMPKDRFSAEMPDATLATLKIQPSEPRDSAVYFCANGPRGANTGELFFGEGSRLTVL.

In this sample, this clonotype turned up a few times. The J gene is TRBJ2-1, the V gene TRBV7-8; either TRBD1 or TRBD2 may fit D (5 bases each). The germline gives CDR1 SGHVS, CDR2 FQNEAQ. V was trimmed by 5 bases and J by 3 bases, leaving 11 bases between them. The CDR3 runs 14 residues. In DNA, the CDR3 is TGTGCCAGCAGCACCAGGGCGGGCTACAATGAGCAGTTCTTC. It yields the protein CASSTRAGYNEQFF.

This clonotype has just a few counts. The CDR3 DNA reads as TGTGCCAGCAGTTACCCGGCAGGTTCACCCCTCCACTTT. Translated: CASSYPAGSPLHF. The J gene is TRBJ1-6, the V gene TRBV6-5; D remains ambiguous. The length of the CDR3 is 13 residues. The V end lost 2 bases, the J end lost 9 bases, and 8 bases lay between the germline ends. CDR1 is MNHEY, CDR2 SVGAGI, per germline.

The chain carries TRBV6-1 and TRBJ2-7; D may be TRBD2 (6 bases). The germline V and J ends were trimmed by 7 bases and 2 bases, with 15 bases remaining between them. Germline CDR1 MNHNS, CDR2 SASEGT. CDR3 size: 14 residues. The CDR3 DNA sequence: TGTGCCAGCAATAACCCGGGACTTCCCTACGAGCAGTACTTC. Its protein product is CASNNPGLPYEQYF.

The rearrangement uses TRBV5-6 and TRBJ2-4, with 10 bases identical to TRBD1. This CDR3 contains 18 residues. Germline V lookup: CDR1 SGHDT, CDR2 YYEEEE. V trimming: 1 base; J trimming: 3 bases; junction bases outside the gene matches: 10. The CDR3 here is CASSLQEGTGVFKNIQYF. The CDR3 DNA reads TGTGCCAGCAGCTTGCAGGAGGGGACAGGGGTATTCAAAAACATTCAGTACTTC.

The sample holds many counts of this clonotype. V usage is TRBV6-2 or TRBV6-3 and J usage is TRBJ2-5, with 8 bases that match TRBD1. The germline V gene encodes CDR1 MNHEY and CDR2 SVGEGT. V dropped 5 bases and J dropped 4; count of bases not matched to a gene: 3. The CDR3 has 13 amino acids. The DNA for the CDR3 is TGTGCCAGCAGTGGACAGGGCCGAGAGACCCAGTACTTC. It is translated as CASSGQGRETQYF.

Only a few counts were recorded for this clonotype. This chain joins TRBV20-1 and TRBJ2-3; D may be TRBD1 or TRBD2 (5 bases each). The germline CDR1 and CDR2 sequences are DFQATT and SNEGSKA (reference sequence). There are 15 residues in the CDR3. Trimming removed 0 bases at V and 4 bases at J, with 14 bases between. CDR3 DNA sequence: TGCAGTGCTAGAGATCCGGGCCAGGGAGCAGATACGCAGTATTTT. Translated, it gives CSARDPGQGADTQYF.

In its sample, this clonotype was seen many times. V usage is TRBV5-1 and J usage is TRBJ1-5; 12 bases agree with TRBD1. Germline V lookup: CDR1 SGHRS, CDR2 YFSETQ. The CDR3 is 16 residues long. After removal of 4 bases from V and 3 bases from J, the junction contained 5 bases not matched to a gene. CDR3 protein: CASSPGTGGPNQPQHF. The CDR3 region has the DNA TGCGCCAGCAGCCCAGGGACAGGGGGCCCCAATCAGCCCCAGCATTTT.

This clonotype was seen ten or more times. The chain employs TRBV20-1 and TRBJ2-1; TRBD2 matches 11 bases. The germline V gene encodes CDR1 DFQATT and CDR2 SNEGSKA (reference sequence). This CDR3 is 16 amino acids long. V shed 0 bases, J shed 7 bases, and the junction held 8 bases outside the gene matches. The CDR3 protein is CSARDHLAGGWNEQFF. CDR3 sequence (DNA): TGCAGTGCTAGAGATCACCTAGCGGGAGGCTGGAATGAGCAGTTCTTC.

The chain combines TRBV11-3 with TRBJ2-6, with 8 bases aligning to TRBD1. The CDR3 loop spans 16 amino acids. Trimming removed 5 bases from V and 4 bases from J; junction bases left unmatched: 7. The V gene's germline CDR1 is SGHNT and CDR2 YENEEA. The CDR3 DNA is TGTGCCAGCAGCACCCGGACAGGGACCGGGGCCAACGTCCTGACTTTC. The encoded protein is CASSTRTGTGANVLTF.

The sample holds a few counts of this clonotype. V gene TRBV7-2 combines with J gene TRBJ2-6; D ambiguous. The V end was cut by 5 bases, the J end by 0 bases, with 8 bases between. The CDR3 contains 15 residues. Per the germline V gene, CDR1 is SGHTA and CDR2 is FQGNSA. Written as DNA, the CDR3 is TGTGCCAGCAGCCCGGTCGTCTCTGGGGCCAACGTCCTGACTTTC. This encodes CASSPVVSGANVLTF.

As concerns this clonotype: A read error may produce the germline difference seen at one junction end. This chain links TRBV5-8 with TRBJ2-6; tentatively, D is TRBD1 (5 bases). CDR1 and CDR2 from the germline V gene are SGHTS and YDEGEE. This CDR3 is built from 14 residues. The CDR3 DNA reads TGTGCCAGTACTAAGGCCTCTGGGGCCAACGTCCCGACTTTC. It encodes CASTKASGANVPTF.

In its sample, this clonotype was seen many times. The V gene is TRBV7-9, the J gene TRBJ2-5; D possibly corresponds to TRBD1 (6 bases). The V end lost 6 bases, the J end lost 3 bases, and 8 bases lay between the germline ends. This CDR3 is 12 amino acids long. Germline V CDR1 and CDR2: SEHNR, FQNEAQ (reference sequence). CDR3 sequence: CASSWTEETQYF. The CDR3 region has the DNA TGTGCCAGCAGTTGGACAGAAGAGACCCAGTACTTC.

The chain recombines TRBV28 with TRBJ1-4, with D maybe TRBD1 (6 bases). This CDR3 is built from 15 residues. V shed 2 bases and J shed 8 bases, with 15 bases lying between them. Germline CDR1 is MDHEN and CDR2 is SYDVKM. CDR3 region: CASSLAGESREKLFF. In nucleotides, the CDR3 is TGTGCCAGCAGTTTAGCAGGGGAGTCTCGGGAAAAACTGTTTTTT.

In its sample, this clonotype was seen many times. CDR3 sequence reads: CASSEGGTEAFF. In nucleotides, the CDR3 is TGCGCCAGCAGTGAAGGGGGCACTGAAGCTTTCTTT. The chain joins TRBV10-2 to TRBJ1-1, with D possibly matching TRBD1 (6 bases). The CDR3 runs 12 residues. Germline lookup yields CDR1 WSHSY and CDR2 SAAADI. Trimming left V 3 bases short and J 4 bases short, with 6 bases between.

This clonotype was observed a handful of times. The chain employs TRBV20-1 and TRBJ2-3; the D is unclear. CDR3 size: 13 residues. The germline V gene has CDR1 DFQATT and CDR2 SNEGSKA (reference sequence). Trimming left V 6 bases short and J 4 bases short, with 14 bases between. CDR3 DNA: TGCAGTGCCACTCCACAGCCCGCAGATACGCAGTATTTT. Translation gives CSATPQPADTQYF.

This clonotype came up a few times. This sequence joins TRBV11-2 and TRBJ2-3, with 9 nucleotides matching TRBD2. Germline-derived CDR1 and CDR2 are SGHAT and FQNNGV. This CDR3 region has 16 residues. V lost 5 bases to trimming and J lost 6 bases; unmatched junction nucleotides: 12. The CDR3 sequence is CASSPIAGAARDTQYF. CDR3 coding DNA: TGTGCCAGCAGCCCGATAGCGGGGGCAGCAAGGGATACGCAGTATTTT.

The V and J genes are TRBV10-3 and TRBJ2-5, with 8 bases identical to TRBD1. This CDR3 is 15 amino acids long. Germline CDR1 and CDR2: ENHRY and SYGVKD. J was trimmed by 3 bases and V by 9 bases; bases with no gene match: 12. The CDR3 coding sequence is TGTGCCATTGCTAGGCGCGGACAGGGCGAAGAGACCCAGTACTTC. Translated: CAIARRGQGEETQYF.

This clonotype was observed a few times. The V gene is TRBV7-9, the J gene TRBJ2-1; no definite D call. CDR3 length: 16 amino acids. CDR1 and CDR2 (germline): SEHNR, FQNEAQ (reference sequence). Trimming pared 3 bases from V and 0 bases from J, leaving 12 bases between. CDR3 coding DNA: TGTGCCAGCAGCTTGGAAAGATCTTACTCCTACAATGAGCAGTTCTTC. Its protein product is CASSLERSYSYNEQFF.

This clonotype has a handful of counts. As DNA, the CDR3 is TGTGCCAGCAGTGGGACAAGGGGTTATGGCACTGAAGCTTTCTTT. Residues: CASSGTRGYGTEAFF. The chain combines TRBV6-2 or TRBV6-3 with TRBJ1-1; weak D call: TRBD1 (6 bases). Between the trimmed V and J ends, which lost 5 bases and 4 bases, there was a span of 17 bases. The CDR3 is 15 amino acids. CDR1 and CDR2 from the germline V gene are MNHEY and SVGEGT.

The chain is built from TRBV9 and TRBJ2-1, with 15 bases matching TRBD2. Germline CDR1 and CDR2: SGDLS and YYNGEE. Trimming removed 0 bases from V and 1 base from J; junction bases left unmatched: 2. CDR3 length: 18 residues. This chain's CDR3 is CASSVGGLAGGSYNEQFF. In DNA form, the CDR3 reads TGTGCCAGCAGCGTAGGAGGACTAGCGGGGGGGTCCTACAATGAGCAGTTCTTC.

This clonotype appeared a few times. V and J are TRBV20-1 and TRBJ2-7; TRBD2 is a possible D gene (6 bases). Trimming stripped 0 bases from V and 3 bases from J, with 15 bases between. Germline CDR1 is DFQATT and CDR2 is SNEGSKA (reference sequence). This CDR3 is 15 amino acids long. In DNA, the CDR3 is TGCAGTGCTAGAGATAAGGAGGCGGGAAGCTACGAGCAGTACTTC. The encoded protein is CSARDKEAGSYEQYF.

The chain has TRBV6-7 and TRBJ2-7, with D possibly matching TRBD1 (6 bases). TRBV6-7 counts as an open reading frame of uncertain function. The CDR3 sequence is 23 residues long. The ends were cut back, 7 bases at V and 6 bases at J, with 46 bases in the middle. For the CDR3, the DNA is TGTGCCAGCACTCCACCTCGGGTGGGGGTTTGGAATGCCGCCAGGACAGCCAAAGGCGAGCAGTACTTC. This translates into CASTPPRVGVWNAARTAKGEQYF.

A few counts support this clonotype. The CDR3 DNA reads as TGCAGCGTTGCGGGACAGGGGGGAGAGACCCAGTACTTC. Translation gives CSVAGQGGETQYF. This chain joins TRBV29-1 and TRBJ2-5; 11 nucleotides align to TRBD1. Trimming at V came to 4 bases and at J to 4 bases, leaving 2 bases not matched to a gene. The germline CDR1 and CDR2 sequences are SQVTM and ANQGSEA. The CDR3 consists of 13 residues.

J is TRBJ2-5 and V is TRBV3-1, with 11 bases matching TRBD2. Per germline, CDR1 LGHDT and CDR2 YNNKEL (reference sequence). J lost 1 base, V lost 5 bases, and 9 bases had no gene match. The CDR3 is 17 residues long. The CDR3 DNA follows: TGTGCCAGCAGCACGAAGTTTGGACTAGCGGGCCAAGAGACCCAGTACTTC. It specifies CASSTKFGLAGQETQYF.

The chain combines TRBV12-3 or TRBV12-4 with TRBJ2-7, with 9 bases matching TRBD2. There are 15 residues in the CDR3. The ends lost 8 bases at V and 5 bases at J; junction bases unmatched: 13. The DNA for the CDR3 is TGTGCCAGCCACCGGGCGGGGGGGCCCACCGACGAGCAGTACTTC. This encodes CASHRAGGPTDEQYF.

The CDR3 DNA is TGTGCCAGCAGCCTGTCTTTGGGTGGGGGTTACAATGAGCAGTTCTTC. As protein: CASSLSLGGGYNEQFF. The chain links TRBV11-2 to TRBJ2-1; tentatively, D is TRBD1 or TRBD2 (5 bases each). CDR1 is SGHAT and CDR2 is FQNNGV in the germline V gene. The ends were cut back, 5 bases at V and 4 bases at J, with 18 bases in the middle. The CDR3 runs to 16 residues.